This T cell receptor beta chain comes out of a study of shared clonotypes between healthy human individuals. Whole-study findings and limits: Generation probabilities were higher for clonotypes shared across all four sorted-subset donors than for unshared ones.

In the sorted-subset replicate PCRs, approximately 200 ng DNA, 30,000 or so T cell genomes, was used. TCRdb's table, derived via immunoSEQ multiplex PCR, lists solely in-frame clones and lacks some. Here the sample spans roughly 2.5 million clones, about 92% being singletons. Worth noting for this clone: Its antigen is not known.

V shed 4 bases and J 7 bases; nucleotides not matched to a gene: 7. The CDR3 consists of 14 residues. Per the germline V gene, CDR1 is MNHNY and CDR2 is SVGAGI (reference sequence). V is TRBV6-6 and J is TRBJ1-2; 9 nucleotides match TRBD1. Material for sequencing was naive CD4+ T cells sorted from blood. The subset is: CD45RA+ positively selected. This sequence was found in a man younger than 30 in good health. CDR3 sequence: CASSSGTGSVGYTF. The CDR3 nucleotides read TGTGCCAGCAGTTCCGGGACAGGGTCCGTTGGCTACACCTTC.